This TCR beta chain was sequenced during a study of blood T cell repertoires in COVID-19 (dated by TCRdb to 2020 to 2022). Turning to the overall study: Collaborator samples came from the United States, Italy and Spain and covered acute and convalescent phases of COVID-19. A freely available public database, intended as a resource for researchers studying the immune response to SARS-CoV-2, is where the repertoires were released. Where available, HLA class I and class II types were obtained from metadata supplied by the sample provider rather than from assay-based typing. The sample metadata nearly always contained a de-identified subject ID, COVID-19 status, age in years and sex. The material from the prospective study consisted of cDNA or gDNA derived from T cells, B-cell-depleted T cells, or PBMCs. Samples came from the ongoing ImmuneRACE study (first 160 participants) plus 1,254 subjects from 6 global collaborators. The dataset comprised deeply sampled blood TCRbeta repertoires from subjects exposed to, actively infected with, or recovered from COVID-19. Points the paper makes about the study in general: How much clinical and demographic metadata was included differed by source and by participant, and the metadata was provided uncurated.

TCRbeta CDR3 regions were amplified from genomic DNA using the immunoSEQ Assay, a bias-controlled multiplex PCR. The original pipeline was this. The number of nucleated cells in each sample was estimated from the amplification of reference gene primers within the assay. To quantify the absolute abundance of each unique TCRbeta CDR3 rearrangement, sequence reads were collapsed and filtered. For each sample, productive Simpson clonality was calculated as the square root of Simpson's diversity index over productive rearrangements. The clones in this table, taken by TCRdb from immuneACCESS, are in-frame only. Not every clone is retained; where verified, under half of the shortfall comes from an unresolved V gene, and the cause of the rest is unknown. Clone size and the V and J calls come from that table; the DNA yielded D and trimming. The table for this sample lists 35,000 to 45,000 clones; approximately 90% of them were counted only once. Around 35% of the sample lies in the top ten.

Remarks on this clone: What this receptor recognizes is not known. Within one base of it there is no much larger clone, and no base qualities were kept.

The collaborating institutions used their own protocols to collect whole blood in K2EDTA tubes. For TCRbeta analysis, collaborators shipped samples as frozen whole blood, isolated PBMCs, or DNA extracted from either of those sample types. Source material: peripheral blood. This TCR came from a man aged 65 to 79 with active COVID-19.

For the CDR3, the sequence is CASSNQGSSGELFF. In nucleotides, the sequence is TGCGCCAGCAGCAATCAAGGGAGCTCCGGGGAGCTGTTTTTT. Recombination joined TRBV5-1 with TRBJ2-2, and TRBD2 may be the D gene, going by 5 matching bases. V is clipped by 4 bases and J by 6 bases, and the sequence between their germline boundaries is 13 bases long. Based on the germline V gene, the CDR1 and CDR2 sequences are SGHRS and YFSETQ. The CDR3 measures 14 amino acids from cysteine to phenylalanine. The CDR3 DNA has 42 bases and is translated from base 1. The reference TRBV5-1 and TRBJ2-2 proteins fill in what lies around the CDR3, so the full variable domain reads KAGVTQTPRYLIKTRGQQVTLSCSPISGHRSVSWYQQTPGQGLQFLFEYFSETQRNKGNFPGRFSGRQFSNSRSEMNVSTLELGDSALYLCASSNQGSSGELFFGEGSRLTVL.